This TCR beta chain appears in the sequencing data of a study of Epstein–Barr virus B cells in breast cancer (dated by TCRdb to 2020 to 2023). In the study overall: Control T cells were expanded by rapid expansion method with irradiated PBMC feeders, soluble OKT3 and IL-2 200 U/ml, collected about 10-12 days after stimulation. This single-patient case report examined whether EBV+ B cells infiltrating the tumor shape the T-cell receptor repertoire in triple-negative breast cancer. Results the study describes overall, beyond this receptor: All data came from a single patient described as a first proof of concept, which limits generalization.

Based on its abundance in the sample, this clonotype is medium-sized (0.01 to 0.1%). Its antigen target is currently unknown. One base away there is no much larger clone; base qualities are not given. The CDR3 sequence holds 12 residues, the cysteine and phenylalanine included. The kept DNA is CDR3 alone, 36 bases in frame from the first base. CDR1 and CDR2 are read off the germline V gene as SGHRS and YFSETQ. V gives up 1 base and J gives up 4 bases, and the segment between their germline ends measures 5 bases. Using RNeasy Micro or Mini kits with on-column DNase digestion, RNA was isolated from around 9.6e4 to 9.9e5 cultured T cells and then assessed on an Agilent 2100 Bioanalyzer. The library came from 5' RACE. The SMARTer Human TCR a/b Profiling Kit was used to construct TCR libraries from RNA, capturing the full V(D)J regions of both the alpha and beta chains. Amplified libraries were purified with AMPure XP beads and validated on an Agilent 2100 Bioanalyzer with the DNA 1000 Kit. Libraries were sequenced on an Illumina MiSeq with the 600-cycle v3 reagent kit, giving 2 x 300 bp paired-end reads. On the study's bioinformatics: Reads were processed using MiXCR and VDJTools, with non-productive clonotypes removed and clonotypes collapsed by CDR3 amino acid sequence before frequencies were recalculated. Matching of CDR3 sequences to the McPAS-TCR database tolerated a Levenshtein distance of 1, and UpSet plots were generated in R using UpSetR. TCRdb reprocessing: public reads trimmed at Q25 with fastp, clones called with MiXCR, in-frame beta chains kept. Merged by CDR3 protein, the rows form single entries marked with the most common genes and DNA. The V and J calls were determined by TCRdb, not by the authors. The sample table records about 540 distinct CDR3 sequences; around 33% of these occur just once. The ten largest account for 98% to 99% of the sample.

The material sequenced was tumor-infiltrating lymphocytes expanded in culture. The clonotype comes from a woman between 40 and 50 years old with triple-negative breast cancer. The sequence is built from TRBV5-1 and TRBJ2-5, with no D gene named confidently. The nucleotides read TGCGCCAGCAGCTTGCTCGGAGAGACCCAGTACTTC. Translated, this gives CASSLLGETQYF.